This T cell receptor (beta chain) was recorded in a study of vaccination effects on CD4 cells after COVID-19. Germline assignment: CDR1 SNHLY and CDR2 FYNNEI. Trimming at V came to 11 bases and at J to 0 bases, leaving 8 bases not matched to a gene. The CDR3 is made up of 15 amino acids. Only in-frame clones appear in the TCRdb table, and some are missing; sequencing was by immunoSEQ multiplex PCR. The data contain tens of thousands of clones, 73% of them singletons. Using viral peptide pools, the ViraFEST assay grew out antigen-specific CD4+ T cells prior to sequencing. CD4+ T cell isolation took place after nine to eleven days of culture. Participants received two doses of either the BNT162b2 or mRNA-1273 vaccine. In its sample, this clone was seen a few times. As yet, its antigen is unknown.

The chain joins TRBV2 to TRBJ2-3; 10 bases are shared with TRBD2. This sample comprised CD4+ T cells from PBMCs cultured with HCoV-229E spike peptides, obtained after COVID-19 vaccination. The sequence was collected from a human donor who received a COVID-19 vaccine. The CDR3 protein is CAGRSSGGSTDTQYF. CDR3 nucleotides: TGTGCCGGACGTTCTAGCGGGGGAAGCACAGATACGCAGTATTTT.